The T cell receptor (beta chain) described here comes from a study of T-cell memory formation after mild COVID-19. This clonotype occurred a few times. MiXCR, run by TCRdb on the 5' RACE reads, gives a single entry per CDR3 protein. The data show roughly 190,000 distinct CDR3 sequences, with about 17% seen just once and 2.4% held by the top ten. The CDR3 covers 16 residues. V shed 4 bases and J 4 bases; nucleotides not matched to a gene: 6. V is TRBV12-3 or TRBV12-4 and J is TRBJ2-3, with 12 bases fitting TRBD2. The receptor was derived from an adult woman who had mild COVID-19 (a few samples of this study predate the infection). Cell type and time point are not known. Sample: PBMCs or a T cell subset sorted from them (not recorded which). The CDR3 coding sequence is TGTGCCAGCAGTTATCGACTAGCGGGAGCCCCAGATACGCAGTATTTT. Residues: CASSYRLAGAPDTQYF.